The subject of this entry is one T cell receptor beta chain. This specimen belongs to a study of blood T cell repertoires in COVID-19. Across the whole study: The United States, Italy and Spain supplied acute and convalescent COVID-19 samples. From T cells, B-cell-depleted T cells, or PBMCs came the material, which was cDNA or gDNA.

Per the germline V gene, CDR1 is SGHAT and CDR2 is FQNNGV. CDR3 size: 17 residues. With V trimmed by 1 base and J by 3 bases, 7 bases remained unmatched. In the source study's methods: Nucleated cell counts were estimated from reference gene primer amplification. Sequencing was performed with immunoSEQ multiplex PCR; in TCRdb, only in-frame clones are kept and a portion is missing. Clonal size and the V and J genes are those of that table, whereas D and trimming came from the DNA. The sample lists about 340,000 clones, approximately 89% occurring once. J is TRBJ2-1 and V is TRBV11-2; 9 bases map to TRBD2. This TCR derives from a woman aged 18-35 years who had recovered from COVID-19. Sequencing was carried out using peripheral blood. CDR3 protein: CASSLALGGRGYNEQFF. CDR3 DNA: TGTGCCAGCAGCTTAGCTCTTGGCGGGAGGGGCTACAATGAGCAGTTCTTC.